This note documents a single T cell receptor (beta chain) sequence. Via MiXCR, TCRdb re-called the RT-PCR reads, giving one row per CDR3 protein. The sample records some 160,000 distinct CDR3 sequences, approximately 24% being singletons. These data are taken from a study of patients and donors after allogeneic stem cell transplantation. CDR3 length equals 14 residues. The germline gives CDR1 SNHLY, CDR2 FYNNEI. V was pared by 3 bases and J by 2 bases, with 10 bases between. The chain recombines TRBV2 with TRBJ1-1; possibly TRBD1 for D (6 bases). The TCR was taken from a human donor who was either an allogeneic HSCT recipient or a stem cell or donor lymphocyte infusion donor (not recorded which). It is not recorded whose cells these are; they may come from a transplant donor. Sequencing input: blood, either unsorted or a sorted T cell fraction (not recorded which). CDR3 bases: TGTGCCAGCAGTGACACGGACAGAAACACTGAAGCTTTCTTT. Its translation: CASSDTDRNTEAFF.